This T cell receptor (beta chain) stems from a study of CD8+CD57+ T cells in acquired aplastic anemia. Overall study: DNA recovered from sorted CD4+ and CD8+ cells had a mean of approximately 3 ug. Regarding the study as a whole: Shared by patients and controls, approximately 29 CD8+ CDR3s were abundant in patients.

Genomic DNA was employed as the template in profiling TCR beta VDJ and CDR3. One entry per CDR3 protein results from TCRdb running MiXCR on the reads. The table has 150,000 to 160,000 distinct CDR3 sequences, 52% seen once; the top ten hold about 12%. Ten or more counts support this clonotype. What it binds is unknown. By flow cytometry, patients selected for sequencing had shown an expansion of CD8+CD57+ cells. Severe acquired aplastic anemia affected all patients. Looked up from germline, CDR1 is SGHAT and CDR2 is FQNNGV. The V end lost 0 bases, the J end lost 1 base, and 18 bases lay between the germline ends. The CDR3 runs to 18 residues.

The sequenced material came from sorted CD4+, CD8+, or CD8+CD57+ T cells (not recorded which) from PBMCs. The V call is TRBV11-2, the J call TRBJ1-1; possible D gene TRBD1, 6 bases. The sequence derives from a human donor with aplastic anemia. CDR3 nucleotides: TGTGCCAGCAGCTTAGATCGGTGGAGGGACAAACGGAACACTGAAGCTTTCTTT. It codes for CASSLDRWRDKRNTEAFF.